The following is a T cell receptor (beta chain) sequence with its context. Only in-frame clones appear in the TCRdb table, and some are missing; sequencing was by immunoSEQ multiplex PCR. The table has roughly 130,000 clones, about nine tenths seen once. The sample originates from a study of control samples from healthy donors and cancer patients. Trimming took off 0 bases at V and 10 bases at J, with 12 bases between the two ends. The CDR3 runs to 13 residues. Sample: blood. The TCR originated in a man aged 18 to 30 in good health. The chain recombines TRBV23-1 with TRBJ1-1, with TRBD1 as a possible D gene (6 bases). TRBV23-1 qualifies as an ORF whose function is uncertain. CDR3 protein: CASSQSGGEGAFF. CDR3 DNA sequence: TGCGCCAGCAGTCAATCGGGGGGCGAGGGAGCTTTCTTT.